One T cell receptor beta chain is described in this entry. What it recognizes is unknown. The V gene lost 10 bases and the J gene lost 4 bases, with 19 bases spanning the gap. Germline V gene lookup returns CDR1 LNHDA and CDR2 SQIVND (reference sequence). CDR3 length equals 14 residues. The record originates from a study of T cells in Graves' hyperthyroidism and ophthalmopathy. Whole-study results and caveats: In the blood, most expanded thyroid clonotypes above 0.001 appeared as well. The model predicted ophthalmopathy a median around 6 months before onset. Classification by a 13 V-J model distinguished ophthalmopathy from stable hyperthyroidism.

Amplification of TCR beta CDR3 regions was performed using RNA transcripts as template. The study used the HTBI primer set for a first-round RT-PCR of the TCR CDR3. MiXCR was run by TCRdb on the multiplex PCR reads, yielding one entry per CDR3 protein. This table holds about 500,000 distinct CDR3 sequences, approximately 49% found once. This TCR was recovered from an adult woman with Graves' disease, either hyperthyroidism or ophthalmopathy (not recorded which). The chain uses TRBV19 and TRBJ1-1, with D perhaps matching TRBD1 (5 bases). The sequencing sample was made of peripheral blood or thyroid tissue (not recorded which). CDR3 bases: TGTGCCACCAGAAAGATCAGGGAAGGCACTGAAGCTTTCTTT. Translation gives CATRKIREGTEAFF.